A single sample is the source of the 3 T cell receptor beta chains below, sequenced in a study of blood T cells in healthy people across ages. Together with a sample-barcoded 5' primer, a J-beta primer mix was included in a second PCR lasting about 6 to 11 cycles. TCRdb analysed the 5' RACE reads with MiXCR anew, one entry per CDR3 protein. The data hold about 1,400,000 distinct CDR3 sequences, with approximately 59% observed a single time. Sequenced sample: blood. These receptors were collected from a man between 18 and 35 years old in good health.

The rearrangement joins TRBV7-2 to TRBJ1-1; 7 positions match TRBD1. CDR1 is SGHTA and CDR2 is FQGNSA in the germline V gene. V was pared by 2 bases and J by 0 bases, with 9 bases of the junction left unmatched. The CDR3 sequence is 17 residues long. The CDR3 loop is CASSLPRDSFMNTEAFF. CDR3 sequence (DNA): TGTGCCAGCAGCTTACCCAGGGACAGTTTTATGAACACTGAAGCTTTCTTT.

The chain recombines TRBV5-1 with TRBJ2-2, with unresolved D. Trimming pared 6 bases from V and 6 bases from J, leaving 9 bases between. Germline V CDR1 and CDR2: SGHRS, YFSETQ. The CDR3 contains 12 residues. The CDR3 region is CASTHGPGELFF. The CDR3 DNA reads as TGCGCCAGCACCCACGGTCCCGGGGAGCTGTTTTTT. Together with reference TRBV5-1 and TRBJ2-2, the CDR3 gives the full variable domain: KAGVTQTPRYLIKTRGQQVTLSCSPISGHRSVSWYQQTPGQGLQFLFEYFSETQRNKGNFPGRFSGRQFSNSRSEMNVSTLELGDSALYLCASTHGPGELFFGEGSRLTVL.

The rearrangement uses TRBV5-1 and TRBJ2-1; D ambiguous. CDR3 length equals 16 residues. Germline V gives CDR1 SGHRS, CDR2 YFSETQ. V lost 3 bases and J 8 bases, leaving 21 bases between the germline ends. The CDR3 nucleotides are TGCGCCAGCAGCTCGGCTCGAGGAGCGAAGTTCTATGAGCAGTTCTTC. Translated: CASSSARGAKFYEQFF.